The clone carrying this T cell receptor (beta chain) came up many times. Germline V gives CDR1 MDHEN, CDR2 SYDVKM. The CDR3 sequence is 15 residues long. V was clipped by 5 bases and J by 7 bases, with 20 bases between them. These data come from a study of T-cell reconstitution after alpha-beta-depleted transplantation in children. Unique molecular identifiers were incorporated during preparation of the TCRbeta library. One entry per CDR3 protein results from TCRdb running MiXCR on the PCR reads. Of around 370,000 distinct CDR3 sequences listed, under 13% were seen once; the top ten hold under 3%. This TCR came from a human donor who donated a stem cell graft to a child with acute lymphoblastic leukemia. The chain combines TRBV28 with TRBJ2-5; the D gene is possibly TRBD1 (7 bases). The sequencing used PBMCs from the stem cell graft donor, collected from the stem cell graft. CDR3 DNA sequence: TGTGCCAGCAGTATCGGGGGCCACAGGGGAGGGACCCAGTACTTC. Translating gives CASSIGGHRGGTQYF.